One and the same sample provided the 30 T cell receptor beta chains below, sequenced in a study of beta chain features in type 1 diabetes. The authors reverse transcribed all of the isolated RNA, so sequencing captured expressed TCRB transcripts. Using immunoSEQ multiplex PCR, the repertoire was profiled, and TCRdb retains in-frame clones only, with some absent. The data show over 500,000 clones, roughly 16% seen once. The sequencing sample was made of naive CD4+ T cells from blood. All receptors derive from a man aged 18 to 30 in good health.

This clone was seen only a few times. This chain joins TRBV7-2 and TRBJ2-1, with 13 bases aligning to TRBD2. Germline CDR1 SGHTA, CDR2 FQGNSA. Trimming took 5 bases from V and 10 from J; bases not matched to a gene: 8. CDR3 length: 15 residues. DNA of the CDR3: TGTGCCAGCAGCCAAGGACTAGCGGGAGCCAGGGAGCAGTTCTTC. It codes for CASSQGLAGAREQFF.

This clone was picked up a small number of times. The chain is built from TRBV19 and TRBJ2-2, with 9 bases identical to TRBD1. In germline, CDR1 is LNHDA, CDR2 SQIVND (reference sequence). V lost 5 bases, J lost 6 bases, and 7 bases stayed unmatched. The CDR3 length is 15 residues. The CDR3 nucleotides are TGTGCCAGTAGTTGGGACAGGGTATTATCCGGGGAGCTGTTTTTT. Protein sequence: CASSWDRVLSGELFF.

This clone was observed a handful of times. The rearrangement joins TRBV19 to TRBJ1-2, with 7 bases identical to TRBD1. From germline, CDR1 is LNHDA and CDR2 SQIVND (reference sequence). This CDR3 spans 14 amino acids. Germline trimming cut 4 bases from V and 5 bases from J; bases unmatched to any gene: 7. The CDR3 DNA reads as TGTGCCAGTAGTAGATCCGGGACAGCTTATGGCTACACCTTC. Amino acid sequence: CASSRSGTAYGYTF.

This clone turned up a few times. The J gene is TRBJ1-1, the V gene TRBV6-1; D might be TRBD1 (5 bases). Germline CDR1 and CDR2: MNHNS and SASEGT. This CDR3 contains 13 residues. Trimming stripped 7 bases from V and 7 bases from J, with 16 bases between. The chain's CDR3 is CASIPADRFEAFF. DNA for the CDR3: TGTGCCAGCATCCCTGCCGACAGATTTGAAGCTTTCTTT.

This rearrangement joins TRBV18 to TRBJ1-5; 9 nucleotides align to TRBD1. Germline trimming cut 3 bases from V and 5 bases from J; bases unmatched to any gene: 5. Per germline, CDR1 KGHSH and CDR2 LQKENI. The CDR3 runs 15 residues. The CDR3 DNA reads TGTGCCAGCTCACCCTCTAGGACAGGGGATCAGCCCCAGCATTTT. Translated: CASSPSRTGDQPQHF.

The chain is built from TRBV27 and TRBJ2-5, with 10 bases lining up with TRBD2. CDR1 MNHEY and CDR2 SMNVEV come from the germline V gene (reference sequence). This CDR3 comprises 14 residues. The V and J ends lost 2 bases and 12 bases, in that order; junction bases with no gene match: 9. In DNA form, the CDR3 reads TGTGCCAGCAGTTTAGGGAGACTAGCGGGCCTGGAGTACTTC. It specifies CASSLGRLAGLEYF.

This clone was seen more than once but under ten times. The rearrangement links TRBV7-9 to TRBJ1-2; TRBD1 matches 8 bases. Trimming removed 4 bases from V and 12 bases from J; junction bases left unmatched: 16. There are 15 residues in the CDR3. Germline V CDR1 and CDR2: SEHNR, FQNEAQ (reference sequence). The CDR3 loop reads CASSSKWTGPVMDTF. As DNA, the CDR3 is TGTGCCAGCAGCTCTAAGTGGACAGGGCCCGTTATGGACACCTTC.

This chain uses TRBV27 with TRBJ1-3, with D uncertain. CDR3 size: 14 residues. The V gene lost 4 bases and the J gene lost 1 base, with 8 bases spanning the gap. In germline, CDR1 is MNHEY, CDR2 SMNVEV (reference sequence). This CDR3 is CASSSMLSGNTIYF. The CDR3 nucleotides are TGTGCCAGCAGTTCCATGCTTTCTGGAAACACCATATATTTT.

A few counts support this clone. The CDR3 spells CAISDAQRGFTDTQYF. Written as DNA, the CDR3 is TGTGCCATCAGTGATGCCCAGCGGGGGTTCACAGATACGCAGTATTTT. The chain couples TRBV10-3 to TRBJ2-3; TRBD2 agrees at 8 bases. Germline V lookup: CDR1 ENHRY, CDR2 SYGVKD. The CDR3 totals 16 residues. Germline trimming cut 3 bases from V and 2 bases from J; bases unmatched to any gene: 7.

In this sample, this clone turned up a few times. CDR3 protein: CSARQGGYEQYF. In DNA form, the CDR3 reads TGCAGCGCCCGACAGGGAGGCTACGAGCAGTACTTC. The rearrangement joins TRBV29-1 to TRBJ2-7; possibly TRBD1 for D (7 bases). The CDR3 runs to 12 residues. Germline-derived CDR1 and CDR2 are SQVTM and ANQGSEA. The V end lost 7 bases, the J end lost 3 bases, and 13 bases lay between the germline ends.

This clone was counted only a few times. The genes are TRBV28 and TRBJ2-1; possible D gene TRBD1, 6 bases. The CDR3 covers 15 residues. In germline, CDR1 is MDHEN, CDR2 SYDVKM. V lost 6 bases, J lost 0 bases, and 12 bases lay in between. The CDR3 sequence: CASRGTGNSYNEQFF. In DNA form, the CDR3 reads TGTGCCAGCAGGGGAACAGGGAACTCCTACAATGAGCAGTTCTTC.

This clone was counted a few times. The chain has TRBV5-4 and TRBJ2-7, with 10 nucleotides matching TRBD2. Germline V gene lookup returns CDR1 SGHNT and CDR2 YYREEE (reference sequence). The CDR3 is 16 residues long. Trimming removed 2 bases from V and 2 bases from J; junction bases left unmatched: 7. The CDR3 protein is CASSLAGGTYPYEQYF. The CDR3, as DNA: TGTGCCAGCAGCTTAGCGGGGGGGACTTATCCCTACGAGCAGTACTTC.

The chain is built from TRBV5-1 and TRBJ2-1; 9 bases are shared with TRBD1. V trimming: 0 bases; J trimming: 7 bases; junction bases outside the gene matches: 8. Germline loops: CDR1 SGHRS, CDR2 YFSETQ. The CDR3 sequence is 16 residues long. The CDR3 here is CASSLVLGQGLNEQFF. CDR3 nucleotides: TGCGCCAGCAGCTTGGTTTTGGGACAGGGATTGAATGAGCAGTTCTTC.

This clone was observed a single time. CDR3 residues: CATAPVAGNQPQHF. CDR3 sequence (DNA): TGTGCCACCGCCCCCGTGGCTGGCAATCAGCCCCAGCATTTT. J is TRBJ1-5 and V is TRBV19; D call uncertain. The CDR3 extends over 14 amino acids. Germline lookup yields CDR1 LNHDA and CDR2 SQIVND (reference sequence). The ends were cut back, 10 bases at V and 2 bases at J, with 15 bases in the middle.

This clone was observed a handful of times. The rearrangement uses TRBV29-1 and TRBJ2-7; D is possibly TRBD2 (6 bases). From germline, CDR1 is SQVTM and CDR2 ANQGSEA. Trimming removed 5 bases from V and 2 bases from J, with 13 bases in between. CDR3 length: 13 amino acids. CDR3: CSVFRTGAYEQYF. The CDR3 DNA is TGCAGCGTTTTCCGGACGGGGGCCTACGAGCAGTACTTC.

Only a few counts were recorded for this clone. The V call is TRBV4-3, the J call TRBJ1-4, with D tentatively TRBD1 (6 bases). The CDR3 extends over 14 amino acids. Germline-derived CDR1 and CDR2 are LGHNA and YSLEER. Deletions cut 0 bases from V and 10 bases from J, with 12 bases between. The CDR3 region is CASSQDRRQAKLFF. The CDR3 nucleotides read TGCGCCAGCAGCCAAGATCGGAGACAGGCAAAACTGTTTTTT.

The chain carries TRBV6-5 and TRBJ2-5; tentative D call: TRBD1 (5 bases). The V gene's germline CDR1 is MNHEY and CDR2 SVGAGI. There are 13 residues in the CDR3. Trimming stripped 8 bases from V and 0 bases from J, with 10 bases between. The CDR3, as DNA: TGTGCCAGCGGCGGACACGACCAAGAGACCCAGTACTTC. Translated, it gives CASGGHDQETQYF.

In this sample, this clone turned up once. The rearrangement links TRBV5-4 to TRBJ1-5; the D is unclear. The CDR3 has 14 residues. CDR1 is SGHNT and CDR2 is YYREEE in the germline V gene (reference sequence). The V and J ends lost 1 base and 6 bases respectively, with 11 bases between them. The CDR3 sequence is CASSLRGDGQPQHF. The CDR3 coding sequence is TGTGCCAGCAGCTTGCGGGGAGACGGTCAGCCCCAGCATTTT.

Only a few counts were recorded for this clone. The chain is built from TRBV7-2 and TRBJ2-4; D remains ambiguous. V was clipped by 5 bases and J by 6 bases, with 20 bases between them. This CDR3 region has 16 residues. CDR1 and CDR2 from the germline V gene are SGHTA and FQGNSA. This CDR3 is CASSLVLFAAGNIQYF. Written as DNA, the CDR3 is TGTGCCAGCAGCCTAGTCCTTTTCGCGGCCGGAAACATTCAGTACTTC.

The CDR3 coding sequence is TGTGCCAGCAGCCTTAGGGGACAGGAGAACACTGAAGCTTTCTTT. This gives the protein CASSLRGQENTEAFF. V is TRBV9 and J is TRBJ1-1; 8 bases align to TRBD1. Per germline, CDR1 SGDLS and CDR2 YYNGEE. V lost 4 bases, J lost 1 base, and 6 bases stayed unmatched. This CDR3 is 15 amino acids long.

The chain is built from TRBV5-6 and TRBJ2-5, with D perhaps matching TRBD2 (7 bases). Trimming took 2 bases from V and 3 from J, leaving 23 bases between them. The CDR3 has 18 residues. Germline CDR1 reads SGHDT; CDR2 reads YYEEEE. The CDR3 nucleotides are TGTGCCAGCAGCTTCTTCTCGTGGGGGGGCGGTCCCGAAGAGACCCAGTACTTC. It specifies CASSFFSWGGGPEETQYF.

This clone was observed a few times. The V and J genes are TRBV5-1 and TRBJ1-6; perhaps TRBD1 as D (5 bases). The V gene's germline CDR1 is SGHRS and CDR2 YFSETQ. CDR3 length equals 15 residues. Deletions cut 5 bases from V and 7 bases from J, with 16 bases between. The CDR3 DNA is TGCGCCAGCAGGAGCCCGGGGGAGTTGAATTCACCCCTCCACTTT. This codes for CASRSPGELNSPLHF.

This chain joins TRBV7-3 and TRBJ2-1; 9 positions match TRBD2. This CDR3 contains 17 residues. Looked up from germline, CDR1 is SGHTA and CDR2 is FQGTGA. Trimming removed 2 bases from V and 0 bases from J; junction bases left unmatched: 5. Here the CDR3 reads CASSLEGGRASYNEQFF. In nucleotides, the CDR3 is TGTGCCAGCAGCTTAGAAGGCGGGAGGGCCTCCTACAATGAGCAGTTCTTC. The variable domain in full, completed from reference TRBV7-3 and TRBJ2-1, reads GAGVSQTPSNKVTEKGKYVELRCDPISGHTALYWYRQSLGQGPEFLIYFQGTGAADDSGLPNDRFFAVRPEGSVSTLKIQRTERGDSAVYLCASSLEGGRASYNEQFFGPGTRLTVL.

Here the CDR3 DNA reads TGTGCCAGCAGCCCGACAGGGGTGAACACTGAAGCTTTCTTT. This encodes CASSPTGVNTEAFF. The chain carries TRBV7-9 and TRBJ1-1; 8 bases are shared with TRBD1. CDR1 and CDR2 (germline): SEHNR, FQNEAQ (reference sequence). V dropped 5 bases and J dropped 0; count of bases not matched to a gene: 2. The CDR3 runs 14 residues.

This chain joins TRBV4-2 and TRBJ1-2; TRBD1 matches 7 bases. This CDR3 has 14 amino acids. The trim removed 4 bases at V and 2 bases at J, leaving 4 bases unmatched. Per germline, CDR1 LGHNA and CDR2 YNFKEQ. The CDR3 DNA follows: TGTGCCAGCAGCCGTGGGACAGAGAACTATGGCTACACCTTC. Translation gives CASSRGTENYGYTF.

The chain recombines TRBV30 with TRBJ2-6, with D hard to call. The germline gives CDR1 GTSNPN, CDR2 SVGIG (reference sequence). The CDR3 contains 15 residues. V was pared by 2 bases and J by 0 bases, with 8 bases between. The CDR3 DNA follows: TGTGCCTGGAGTATCGGCGCCTCTGGGGCCAACGTCCTGACTTTC. Translation: CAWSIGASGANVLTF.

This clone was picked up a small number of times. The gene calls are TRBV13 and TRBJ1-5, with D tentatively TRBD1 (6 bases). CDR3 length: 15 residues. V was cut by 3 bases and J by 7 bases, with 16 bases left in between. CDR1 is PRHDT, CDR2 FYEKMQ, per germline (reference sequence). The CDR3 sequence: CASSLDPGEGQPQHF. The DNA for the CDR3 is TGTGCCAGCAGCTTGGACCCAGGGGAGGGGCAGCCCCAGCATTTT. Looking up the rest from reference TRBV13 and TRBJ1-5 gives the full variable domain: AAGVIQSPRHLIKEKRETATLKCYPIPRHDTVYWYQQGPGQDPQFLISFYEKMQSDKGSIPDRFSAQQFSDYHSELNMSSLELGDSALYFCASSLDPGEGQPQHFGDGTRLSIL.

There are a few counts of this clone. The chain recombines TRBV5-1 with TRBJ2-1; D may be TRBD1 (5 bases). The V gene's germline CDR1 is SGHRS and CDR2 YFSETQ. The CDR3 covers 15 residues. V was cut by 0 bases and J by 4 bases, with 11 bases left in between. For the CDR3, the DNA is TGCGCCAGCAGCTTGGTAGGGGAAAAATACAATGAGCAGTTCTTC. Translating it yields CASSLVGEKYNEQFF. Variable domain in full (rest from reference TRBV5-1 and TRBJ2-1): KAGVTQTPRYLIKTRGQQVTLSCSPISGHRSVSWYQQTPGQGLQFLFEYFSETQRNKGNFPGRFSGRQFSNSRSEMNVSTLELGDSALYLCASSLVGEKYNEQFFGPGTRLTVL.

This clone was seen more than once but under ten times. The chain uses TRBV29-1 and TRBJ1-1; the D gene is possibly TRBD1 (5 bases). Germline assignment: CDR1 SQVTM and CDR2 ANQGSEA. The ends were cut back, 7 bases at V and 7 bases at J, with 13 bases in the middle. The CDR3 is 11 residues long. The CDR3 protein is CSALAGLEAFF. The CDR3 DNA follows: TGCAGCGCGCTTGCGGGACTTGAAGCTTTCTTT. Complete variable domain (other parts from reference TRBV29-1 and TRBJ1-1): SAVISQKPSRDICQRGTSLTIQCQVDSQVTMMFWYRQQPGQSLTLIATANQGSEATYESGFVIDKFPISRPNLTFSTLTVSNMSPEDSSIYLCSALAGLEAFFGQGTRLTVV.

This sequence joins TRBV19 and TRBJ1-5; 7 bases are a match to TRBD1. This CDR3 has 15 amino acids. The V gene's germline CDR1 is LNHDA and CDR2 SQIVND (reference sequence). The V and J ends lost 1 base and 2 bases, in that order; junction bases with no gene match: 2. The DNA of the CDR3 is TGTGCCAGTAGTATAGGCGGACAGGGCAATCAGCCCCAGCATTTT. It translates to CASSIGGQGNQPQHF.